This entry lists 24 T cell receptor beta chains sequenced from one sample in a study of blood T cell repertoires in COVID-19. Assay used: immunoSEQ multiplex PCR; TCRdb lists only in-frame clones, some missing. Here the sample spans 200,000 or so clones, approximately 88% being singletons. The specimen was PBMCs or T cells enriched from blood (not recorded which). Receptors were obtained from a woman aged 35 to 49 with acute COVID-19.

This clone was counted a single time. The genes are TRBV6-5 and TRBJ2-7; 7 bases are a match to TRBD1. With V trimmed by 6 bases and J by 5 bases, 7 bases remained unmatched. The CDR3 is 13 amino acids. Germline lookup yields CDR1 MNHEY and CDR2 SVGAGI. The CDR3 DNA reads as TGTGCCAGCAGCCTTACAGGGGACCACGAGCAGTACGTC. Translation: CASSLTGDHEQYV.

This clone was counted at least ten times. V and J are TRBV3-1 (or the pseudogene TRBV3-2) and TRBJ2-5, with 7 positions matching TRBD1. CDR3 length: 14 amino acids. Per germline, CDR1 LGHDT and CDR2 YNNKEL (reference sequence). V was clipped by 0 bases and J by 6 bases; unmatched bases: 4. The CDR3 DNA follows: TGTGCCAGCAGCCAAGAGAACAGGGGTAAGACCCAGTACTTC. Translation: CASSQENRGKTQYF.

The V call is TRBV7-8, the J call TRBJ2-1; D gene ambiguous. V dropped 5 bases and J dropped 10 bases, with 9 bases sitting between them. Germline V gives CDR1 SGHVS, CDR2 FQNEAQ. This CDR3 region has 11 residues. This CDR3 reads CASSAIVEQFF. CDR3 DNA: TGTGCCAGCAGCGCGATTGTCGAGCAGTTCTTC. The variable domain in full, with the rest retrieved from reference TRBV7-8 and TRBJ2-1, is GAGVSQSPRYKVAKRGQDVALRCDPISGHVSLFWYQQALGQGPEFLTYFQNEAQLDKSGLPSDRFFAERPEGSVSTLKIQRTQQEDSAVYLCASSAIVEQFFGPGTRLTVL.

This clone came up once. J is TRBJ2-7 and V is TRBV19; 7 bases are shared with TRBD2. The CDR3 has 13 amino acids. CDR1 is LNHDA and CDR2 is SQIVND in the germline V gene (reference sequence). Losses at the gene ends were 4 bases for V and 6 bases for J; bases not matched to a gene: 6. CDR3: CASSSKRGSEQYF. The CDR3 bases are TGTGCCAGTAGTAGCAAGCGCGGGAGCGAGCAGTACTTC.

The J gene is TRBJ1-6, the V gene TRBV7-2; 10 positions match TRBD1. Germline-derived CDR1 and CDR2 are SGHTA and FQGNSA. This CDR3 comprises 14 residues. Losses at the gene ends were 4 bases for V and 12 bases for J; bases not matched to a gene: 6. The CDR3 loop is CASSSRDRGLPLHF. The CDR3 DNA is TGTGCCAGCAGCTCCCGGGACAGGGGCTTACCCCTCCACTTT.

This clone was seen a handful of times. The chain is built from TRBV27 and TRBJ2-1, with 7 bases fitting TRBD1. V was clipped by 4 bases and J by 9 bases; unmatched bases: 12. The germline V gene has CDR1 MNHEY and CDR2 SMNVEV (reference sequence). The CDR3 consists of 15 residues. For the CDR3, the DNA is TGTGCCAGCAGTTCCCTCGCCCGGGCAGGGGGTGAGCAGTTCTTC. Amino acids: CASSSLARAGGEQFF.

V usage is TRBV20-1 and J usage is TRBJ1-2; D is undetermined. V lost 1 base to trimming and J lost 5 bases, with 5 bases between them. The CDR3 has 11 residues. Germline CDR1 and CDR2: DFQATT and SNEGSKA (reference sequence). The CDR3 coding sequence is TGCAGTGCTAGAGTCGGGTATGGCTACACCTTC. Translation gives CSARVGYGYTF.

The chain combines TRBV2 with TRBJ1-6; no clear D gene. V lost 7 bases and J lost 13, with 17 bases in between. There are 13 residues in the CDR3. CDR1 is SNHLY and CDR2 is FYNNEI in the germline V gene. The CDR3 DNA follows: TGTGCCAGCACCCTAGGGCGGGTTTTGCCCCTCCACTTT. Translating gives CASTLGRVLPLHF.

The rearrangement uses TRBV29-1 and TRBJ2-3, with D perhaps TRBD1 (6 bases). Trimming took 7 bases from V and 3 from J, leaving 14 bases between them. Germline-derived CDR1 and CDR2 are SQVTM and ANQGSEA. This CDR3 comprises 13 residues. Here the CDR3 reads CSAPHQGTDTQYF. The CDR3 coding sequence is TGCAGCGCCCCGCACCAGGGGACAGATACGCAGTATTTT.

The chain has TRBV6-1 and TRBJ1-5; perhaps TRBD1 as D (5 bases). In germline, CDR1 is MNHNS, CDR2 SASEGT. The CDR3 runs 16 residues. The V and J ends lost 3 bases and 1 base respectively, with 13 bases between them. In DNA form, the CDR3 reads TGTGCCAGCAGTGATCAGGGCAGCCTGAGCAATCAGCCCCAGCATTTT. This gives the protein CASSDQGSLSNQPQHF.

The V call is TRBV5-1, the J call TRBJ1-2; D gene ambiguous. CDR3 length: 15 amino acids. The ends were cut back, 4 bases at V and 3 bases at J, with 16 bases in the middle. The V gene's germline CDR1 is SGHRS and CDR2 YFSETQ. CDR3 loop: CASSIDSPTHYGYTF. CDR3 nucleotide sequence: TGCGCCAGCAGCATTGACTCGCCCACCCACTATGGCTACACCTTC.

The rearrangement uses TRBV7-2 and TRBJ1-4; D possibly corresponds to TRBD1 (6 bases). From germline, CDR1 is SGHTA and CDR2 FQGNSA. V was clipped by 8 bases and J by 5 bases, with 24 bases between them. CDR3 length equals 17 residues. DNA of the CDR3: TGTGCCAGCGCTGGGGAGTTGGGGGCGGGGGTAAATGAAAAACTGTTTTTT. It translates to CASAGELGAGVNEKLFF. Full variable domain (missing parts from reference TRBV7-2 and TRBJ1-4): GAGVSQSPSNKVTEKGKDVELRCDPISGHTALYWYRQSLGQGLEFLIYFQGNSAPDKSGLPSDRFSAERTGGSVSTLTIQRTQQEDSAVYLCASAGELGAGVNEKLFFGSGTQLSVL.

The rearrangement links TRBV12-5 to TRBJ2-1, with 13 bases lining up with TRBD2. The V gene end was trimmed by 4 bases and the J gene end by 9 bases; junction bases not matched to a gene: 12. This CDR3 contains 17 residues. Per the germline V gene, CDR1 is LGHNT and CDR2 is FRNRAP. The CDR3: CASGSPFGLAGEGEQFF. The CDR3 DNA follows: TGTGCTAGTGGTTCTCCTTTTGGACTAGCGGGGGAGGGTGAGCAGTTCTTC.

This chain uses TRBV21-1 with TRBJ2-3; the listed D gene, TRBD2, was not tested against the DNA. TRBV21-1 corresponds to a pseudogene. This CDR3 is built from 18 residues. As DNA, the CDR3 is TGTGCCAGCAGCATCTTAAACGCCGGGACTAGAAGCACAGATACGCAGTATTTT. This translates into CASSILNAGTRSTDTQYF.

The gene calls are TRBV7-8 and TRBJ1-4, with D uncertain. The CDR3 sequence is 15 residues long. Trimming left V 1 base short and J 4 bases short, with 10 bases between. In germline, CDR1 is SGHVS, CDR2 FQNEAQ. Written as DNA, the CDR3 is TGTGCCAGCAGCTTAGGACAAAACCTTAATGAAAAACTGTTTTTT. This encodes CASSLGQNLNEKLFF.

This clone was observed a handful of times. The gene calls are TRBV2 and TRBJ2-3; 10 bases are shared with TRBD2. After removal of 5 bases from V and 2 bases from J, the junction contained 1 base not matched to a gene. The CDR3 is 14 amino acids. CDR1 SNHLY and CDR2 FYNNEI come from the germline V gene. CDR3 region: CASSLAGVTDTQYF. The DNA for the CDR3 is TGTGCCAGCAGTCTAGCGGGGGTCACAGATACGCAGTATTTT.

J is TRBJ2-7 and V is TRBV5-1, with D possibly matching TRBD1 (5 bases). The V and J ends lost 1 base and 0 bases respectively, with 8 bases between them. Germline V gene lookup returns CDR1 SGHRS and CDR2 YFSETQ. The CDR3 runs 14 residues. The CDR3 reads CASSLTGSSYEQYF. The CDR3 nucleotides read TGCGCCAGCAGCTTGACAGGTAGCTCCTACGAGCAGTACTTC.

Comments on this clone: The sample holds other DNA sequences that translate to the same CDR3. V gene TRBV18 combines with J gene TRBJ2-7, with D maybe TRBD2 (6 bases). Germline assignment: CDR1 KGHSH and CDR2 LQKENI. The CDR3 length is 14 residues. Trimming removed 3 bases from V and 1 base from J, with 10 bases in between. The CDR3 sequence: CASSPGGSSYEQYF. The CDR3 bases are TGTGCCAGCTCACCCGGGGGATCTTCCTACGAGCAGTACTTC.

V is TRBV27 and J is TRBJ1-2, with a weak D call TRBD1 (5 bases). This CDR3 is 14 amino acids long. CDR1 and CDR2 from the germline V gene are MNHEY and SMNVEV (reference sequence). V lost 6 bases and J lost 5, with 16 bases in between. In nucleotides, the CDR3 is TGTGCCAGCAGCGGGGGGGGGTCTGAGTATGGCTACACCTTC. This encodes CASSGGGSEYGYTF.

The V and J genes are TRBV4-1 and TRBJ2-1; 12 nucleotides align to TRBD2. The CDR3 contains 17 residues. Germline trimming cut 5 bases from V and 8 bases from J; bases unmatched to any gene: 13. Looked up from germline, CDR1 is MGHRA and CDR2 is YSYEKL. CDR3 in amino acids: CASSTRLAGDARDEQFF. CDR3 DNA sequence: TGCGCCAGCAGCACCCGACTAGCGGGGGATGCAAGGGATGAGCAGTTCTTC.

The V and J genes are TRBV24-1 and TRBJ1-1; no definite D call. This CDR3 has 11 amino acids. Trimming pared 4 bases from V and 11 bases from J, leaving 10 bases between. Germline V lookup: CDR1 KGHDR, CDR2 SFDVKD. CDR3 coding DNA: TGTGCCACCAGTGACGGGGTTTGGGCTTTCTTT. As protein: CATSDGVWAFF.

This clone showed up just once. CDR3 in amino acids: CASSRGTSGTETQYF. CDR3 nucleotide sequence: TGTGCCAGCTCTCGAGGGACTAGCGGGACCGAGACCCAGTACTTC. This chain links TRBV2 with TRBJ2-5, with 13 bases lining up with TRBD2. V lost 8 bases, J lost 5 bases, and 8 bases stayed unmatched. There are 15 residues in the CDR3. Germline values: CDR1 SNHLY, CDR2 FYNNEI.

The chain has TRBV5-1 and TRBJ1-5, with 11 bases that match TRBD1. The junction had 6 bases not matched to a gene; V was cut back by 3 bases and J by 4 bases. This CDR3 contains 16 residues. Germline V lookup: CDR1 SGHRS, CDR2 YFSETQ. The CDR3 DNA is TGCGCCAGCAGCTCTGGGACAGGGGGAGGGAATCAGCCCCAGCATTTT. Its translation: CASSSGTGGGNQPQHF.

The CDR3 sequence is CASSFRTGLMNTEAFF. CDR3 DNA sequence: TGTGCCAGCAGCTTTCGGACAGGGCTCATGAACACTGAAGCTTTCTTT. The V call is TRBV7-2, the J call TRBJ1-1; 8 nucleotides match TRBD1. The CDR3 loop spans 16 amino acids. With 3 bases clipped from V and 0 bases from J, the junction kept 6 bases outside the gene matches. Germline assignment: CDR1 SGHTA and CDR2 FQGNSA.